This TCR beta chain was documented in a study of T cells in Graves' hyperthyroidism and ophthalmopathy. This clonotype appeared a few times. Authors of the study amplified TCR beta CDR3 regions from RNA transcripts. When the TCR CDR3 underwent first-round RT-PCR, the HTBI primer set was used. TCRdb fed the multiplex PCR reads into MiXCR, producing one record per CDR3 protein. The data show about 380,000 distinct CDR3 sequences, around 14% seen once. Germline lookup yields CDR1 KGHDR and CDR2 SFDVKD. The CDR3 runs 17 residues. J gave up 3 bases and V 3 bases, and 8 bases lay outside the gene matches. The sequence was obtained from a woman aged 60-75 years with Graves' hyperthyroidism. This sequence joins TRBV24-1 and TRBJ2-1; 9 bases map to TRBD2. Specimen: blood. The CDR3 here is CATSDGVSGSLYNEQFF. CDR3 nucleotides: TGTGCCACCAGTGATGGCGTTAGCGGGAGTCTCTACAATGAGCAGTTCTTC.